This T cell receptor beta chain emerged from a study of identical twins. The study's findings and limits: Model-predicted out-of-frame TCR alpha sharing fell below observed values in monozygotic twins.

The CDR3 runs to 13 residues. V shed 6 bases and J shed 4 bases, with 12 bases lying between them. Looked up from germline, CDR1 is MNHNS and CDR2 is SASEGT. TCRdb fed the 5' RACE reads into MiXCR, producing one record per CDR3 protein. The sample records about 190,000 distinct CDR3 sequences, roughly 15% being singletons. Turning to this clonotype: What it recognizes is unknown.

The same sample was also studied in work on T cells expressing NK-cell markers. According to that study: HCMV seropositivity characterized seven of the eight sequenced donors, and seronegativity one.

Sequenced input: CD8+ T cells sorted from blood. The rearrangement joins TRBV6-1 to TRBJ2-5, with a possible D match to TRBD2 (6 bases). The receptor comes from a woman aged 18-29 years in good health. CDR3 bases: TGTGCCAGCAGCCAACTGGGGGGAGAGACCCAGTACTTC. Residues: CASSQLGGETQYF.